This is a list of T cell receptor beta chains from one sample in a study of blood T cell repertoires in COVID-19. The table came from immunoSEQ multiplex PCR; TCRdb's copy has only in-frame clones and leaves some out. Seen here are over 120,000 clones, about 79% observed once, and the top ten hold approximately 10%. Source material: peripheral blood. Receptors originate from a man aged 60 to 75 with active or convalescent COVID-19. Each CDR3 is given with its conserved first and last residue. A D gene is named only where the DNA matches it firmly. Some rows have no size entry. The others give once, few or many, or a class for an expanded clone.

abundance: NA; j_gene: TRBJ1-6; v_gene: TRBV24-1; d_gene: TRBD1; CDR3aa: CATSRIISKRQGTGPLHF; CDR3nt: TGTGCCACCAGCCGAATTATCTCAAAGAGACAGGGCACTGGACCCCTCCACTTT
abundance: NA; j_gene: TRBJ1-2; v_gene: TRBV29-1; d_gene: NA; CDR3aa: CSVDREGQTYYGYTF; CDR3nt: TGCAGCGTTGACCGGGAAGGGCAGACCTACTATGGCTACACCTTC
abundance: NA; j_gene: TRBJ1-1; v_gene: TRBV5-4; d_gene: NA; CDR3aa: CASSPQGNTEAFF; CDR3nt: TGTGCCAGCAGCCCACAGGGGAACACTGAAGCTTTCTTT
abundance: NA; j_gene: TRBJ1-1; v_gene: TRBV7-2; d_gene: NA; CDR3aa: CASSLDRAKAFF; CDR3nt: TGTGCCAGCAGCTTAGACAGGGCGAAAGCTTTCTTT
abundance: NA; j_gene: TRBJ1-3; v_gene: TRBV18; d_gene: NA; CDR3aa: CASSPPNRMVDGNTIYF; CDR3nt: TGTGCCAGCTCACCACCGAACAGGATGGTGGATGGAAACACCATATATTTT
abundance: NA; j_gene: TRBJ1-2; v_gene: TRBV9; d_gene: NA; CDR3aa: CASSTGTLDAYGYTF; CDR3nt: TGTGCCAGCAGCACTGGGACACTGGACGCCTATGGCTACACCTTC
abundance: NA; j_gene: TRBJ1-5; v_gene: TRBV6-5; d_gene: TRBD1; CDR3aa: CASSLTGGNQPQHF; CDR3nt: TGTGCCAGCAGCTTGACAGGGGGAAATCAGCCCCAGCATTTT
abundance: NA; j_gene: TRBJ2-6; v_gene: TRBV5-1; d_gene: NA; CDR3aa: CASSHTGTGANVLTF; CDR3nt: TGCGCCAGCAGCCACACAGGGACTGGGGCCAACGTCCTGACTTTC
abundance: NA; j_gene: TRBJ1-1; v_gene: TRBV18; d_gene: NA; CDR3aa: CASSPRAEGEAFF; CDR3nt: TGTGCCAGCTCACCAAGGGCAGAGGGTGAAGCTTTCTTT
abundance: once; j_gene: TRBJ2-6; v_gene: TRBV19; d_gene: NA; CDR3aa: CASRRSDISGANVLTF; CDR3nt: TGTGCCAGTAGGAGATCCGACATCTCTGGGGCCAACGTCCTGACTTTC
abundance: NA; j_gene: TRBJ2-3; v_gene: TRBV2; d_gene: TRBD2; CDR3aa: CASNSGATTDTQYF; CDR3nt: TGTGCCAGCAATAGCGGGGCCACGACAGATACGCAGTATTTT
abundance: NA; j_gene: TRBJ2-3; v_gene: TRBV6-5; d_gene: NA; CDR3aa: CASSSSTDTQYF; CDR3nt: TGTGCCAGCAGTTCTAGCACAGATACGCAGTATTTT
abundance: NA; j_gene: TRBJ2-6; v_gene: TRBV14; d_gene: NA; CDR3aa: CASSQVGSLVLGANVLTF; CDR3nt: TGTGCCAGCAGCCAAGTCGGGTCCCTGGTCTTGGGGGCCAACGTCCTGACTTTC
abundance: NA; j_gene: TRBJ1-4; v_gene: TRBV5-8; d_gene: NA; CDR3aa: CASSQGMANEKLFF; CDR3nt: TGTGCCAGCAGTCAGGGGATGGCTAATGAAAAACTGTTTTTT
abundance: few; j_gene: TRBJ2-7; v_gene: TRBV4-3; d_gene: NA; CDR3aa: CASSQDHTPNLGDYEQYF; CDR3nt: TGCGCCAGCAGCCAAGATCATACGCCCAACCTGGGAGATTACGAGCAGTACTTC
abundance: NA; j_gene: TRBJ1-1; v_gene: TRBV3-1/TRBV3-2; d_gene: NA; CDR3aa: CASSQVLRQQNTEAFF; CDR3nt: TGTGCCAGCAGCCAAGTGTTGCGACAACAAAACACTGAAGCTTTCTTT
abundance: NA; j_gene: TRBJ1-1; v_gene: TRBV19; d_gene: TRBD1; CDR3aa: CASSPYGTVNTEAFF; CDR3nt: TGTGCCAGTAGTCCTTACGGGACAGTGAACACTGAAGCTTTCTTT
abundance: NA; j_gene: TRBJ2-5; v_gene: TRBV10-3; d_gene: NA; CDR3aa: CAIMDRGSETQYF; CDR3nt: TGTGCCATCATGGATAGAGGGAGCGAGACCCAGTACTTC
abundance: NA; j_gene: TRBJ1-1; v_gene: TRBV6-6; d_gene: NA; CDR3aa: CASRPTGENTEAFF; CDR3nt: TGTGCCAGCAGACCAACAGGCGAAAATACTGAAGCTTTCTTT
abundance: NA; j_gene: TRBJ2-3; v_gene: TRBV30; d_gene: NA; CDR3aa: CAWSVQRSTDTQYF; CDR3nt: TGTGCCTGGAGTGTACAGCGGAGCACAGATACGCAGTATTTT
abundance: NA; j_gene: TRBJ2-1; v_gene: TRBV30; d_gene: TRBD2; CDR3aa: CAWSRGRHEQFF; CDR3nt: TGTGCCTGGAGTCGCGGGAGACATGAGCAGTTCTTC
abundance: once; j_gene: TRBJ1-2; v_gene: TRBV9; d_gene: NA; CDR3aa: CASSPSSQANYGYTF; CDR3nt: TGTGCCAGCAGCCCAAGCTCCCAGGCTAACTATGGCTACACCTTC
abundance: NA; j_gene: TRBJ2-1; v_gene: TRBV6-4; d_gene: TRBD2; CDR3aa: CASSELAGGVYNEQFF; CDR3nt: TGTGCCAGCAGTGAGCTAGCGGGAGGGGTATACAATGAGCAGTTCTTC
abundance: NA; j_gene: TRBJ2-7; v_gene: TRBV4-3; d_gene: TRBD2; CDR3aa: CASSQEASGRHLVYEQYF; CDR3nt: TGCGCCAGCAGCCAAGAGGCCAGCGGGAGACATCTTGTATACGAGCAGTACTTC
abundance: NA; j_gene: TRBJ1-6; v_gene: TRBV6-5; d_gene: NA; CDR3aa: CATGLDGRDNSPLHF; CDR3nt: TGTGCCACAGGACTGGACGGGCGGGATAATTCACCCCTCCACTTT
abundance: NA; j_gene: TRBJ1-1; v_gene: TRBV6-6; d_gene: NA; CDR3aa: CASSRTLNTEAFF; CDR3nt: TGTGCCAGCAGTAGGACACTGAACACTGAAGCTTTCTTT
abundance: NA; j_gene: TRBJ2-5; v_gene: TRBV19; d_gene: NA; CDR3aa: CASSDYPQETQYF; CDR3nt: TGTGCCAGTAGTGACTACCCGCAAGAGACCCAGTACTTC
abundance: NA; j_gene: TRBJ1-4; v_gene: TRBV6-5; d_gene: NA; CDR3aa: CASSYTYSSTNEKLFF; CDR3nt: TGTGCCAGCAGTTACACGTACAGCTCAACTAATGAAAAACTGTTTTTT
abundance: NA; j_gene: TRBJ1-1; v_gene: TRBV11-3; d_gene: NA; CDR3aa: CASSLSGGNTEAFF; CDR3nt: TGTGCCAGCAGCTTATCAGGTGGGAACACTGAAGCTTTCTTT
abundance: once; j_gene: TRBJ2-3; v_gene: TRBV19; d_gene: NA; CDR3aa: CASTPTASWADTQYF; CDR3nt: TGTGCCAGTACCCCGACAGCCTCATGGGCAGATACGCAGTATTTT
abundance: once; j_gene: TRBJ1-2; v_gene: TRBV6-4; d_gene: TRBD1; CDR3aa: CASSPGTANYGYTF; CDR3nt: TGTGCCAGCAGCCCCGGGACAGCGAACTATGGCTACACCTTC
abundance: NA; j_gene: TRBJ1-2; v_gene: TRBV5-1; d_gene: NA; CDR3aa: CASSLEGRASYGYTF; CDR3nt: TGCGCCAGCAGCTTGGAGGGCAGGGCTTCCTATGGCTACACCTTC
abundance: NA; j_gene: TRBJ1-3; v_gene: TRBV18; d_gene: NA; CDR3aa: CASSPMTTMSSGNTIYF; CDR3nt: TGTGCCAGCTCACCGATGACTACTATGAGCTCTGGAAACACCATATATTTT
abundance: NA; j_gene: TRBJ2-5; v_gene: TRBV18; d_gene: NA; CDR3aa: CASSPRYGLQETQYF; CDR3nt: TGTGCCAGCTCACCACGTTACGGACTTCAAGAGACCCAGTACTTC
abundance: NA; j_gene: TRBJ1-1; v_gene: TRBV25-1; d_gene: NA; CDR3aa: CASSEFGRNTEAFF; CDR3nt: TGTGCCAGCAGTGAATTTGGCAGGAACACTGAAGCTTTCTTT
abundance: NA; j_gene: TRBJ2-1; v_gene: TRBV18; d_gene: TRBD2; CDR3aa: CASSPGLAGDEQFF; CDR3nt: TGTGCCAGCTCACCGGGACTAGCGGGAGATGAGCAGTTCTTC
abundance: NA; j_gene: TRBJ1-5; v_gene: TRBV6-2/TRBV6-3; d_gene: NA; CDR3aa: CASSVGPGTGPIQHF; CDR3nt: TGTGCCAGCAGCGTTGGCCCTGGCACAGGACCCATTCAGCATTTT
abundance: NA; j_gene: TRBJ1-1; v_gene: TRBV13; d_gene: NA; CDR3aa: CASSSNRAQAEAFF; CDR3nt: TGTGCCAGCAGCTCCAACAGGGCTCAGGCTGAAGCTTTCTTT
abundance: once; j_gene: TRBJ1-1; v_gene: TRBV10-3; d_gene: TRBD1; CDR3aa: CAISESQGAVGTEAFF; CDR3nt: TGTGCCATCAGTGAGTCGCAGGGGGCAGTGGGCACTGAAGCTTTCTTT
abundance: once; j_gene: TRBJ2-1; v_gene: TRBV10-3; d_gene: TRBD2; CDR3aa: CAISEGGLAGGRNEQFF; CDR3nt: TGTGCCATCAGTGAGGGGGGACTAGCGGGAGGGAGAAATGAGCAGTTCTTC
abundance: NA; j_gene: TRBJ1-1; v_gene: TRBV6-5; d_gene: NA; CDR3aa: CASSYSRVWMAEAFF; CDR3nt: TGTGCCAGCAGTTACTCGAGGGTGTGGATGGCTGAAGCTTTCTTT
abundance: NA; j_gene: TRBJ2-4; v_gene: TRBV25-1; d_gene: NA; CDR3aa: CASSRDPSGNIQYF; CDR3nt: TGTGCCAGCAGCCGGGACCCCAGCGGGAACATTCAGTACTTC